This paragraph covers one T cell receptor beta chain sequence. Its target is unknown. CDR3 length: 14 residues. Germline V gene lookup returns CDR1 MDHEN and CDR2 SYDVKM. V was clipped by 7 bases and J by 1 base; unmatched bases: 6. This specimen comes from a study of cytomegalovirus exposure and HLA in healthy donors. Findings and limits, study-wide: Later analysis showed most CMV-associated TCR beta chains appearing HLA-restricted. Accurate prediction of most subjects' HLA-A and HLA-B alleles from TCR beta sequences was reported. A link between a missense DCLRE1C variant and TCR beta V- and J-gene trimming emerged from a later analysis.

PCR employed 60 Vbeta and 13 Jbeta primers. TCRdb's table, derived via immunoSEQ multiplex PCR, lists solely in-frame clones and lacks some. The sample yields tens of thousands of clones, 45% to 65% seen once. The receptor was isolated from a human donor in good health. The sample was PBMCs. The chain employs TRBV28 and TRBJ2-7; 8 nucleotides agree with TRBD1. CDR3 residues: CASISGQGSYEQYF. For the CDR3, the DNA is TGTGCCAGCATCTCCGGACAGGGATCCTACGAGCAGTACTTC.